This T cell receptor (beta chain) is from a study of radiation and T cells in renal cell carcinoma. Regarding the study as a whole: Top tumor clonotypes rose in blood 2 weeks post-radiation, then contracted.

TCRdb's table, derived via immunoSEQ multiplex PCR, lists solely in-frame clones and lacks some. The data show about 59,000 clones, around 72% seen once. V lost 6 bases and J lost 0; bases outside the gene matches: 4. The CDR3 is 15 amino acids. CDR1 and CDR2 (germline): ENHRY, SYGVKD. A remark on this clone: Its antigen remains unidentified.

Time point here: baseline pretreatment blood. Treatment specified: 15 Gy SBRT to primary tumor, nephrectomy 4 weeks later. After SBRT, blood was collected at 2 and 4 weeks, plus baseline. The tumor was a clear cell renal cell carcinoma. This TCR came from a man in his 60s with renal cell carcinoma. The rearrangement links TRBV10-3 to TRBJ2-2; TRBD2 matches at 7 bases. Here the sequenced sample was blood, taken from a patient whose treatment included radiotherapy and nephrectomy. The CDR3 reads CAIRASGSNTGELFF. DNA for the CDR3: TGTGCCATCAGGGCTAGCGGATCGAACACCGGGGAGCTGTTTTTT.